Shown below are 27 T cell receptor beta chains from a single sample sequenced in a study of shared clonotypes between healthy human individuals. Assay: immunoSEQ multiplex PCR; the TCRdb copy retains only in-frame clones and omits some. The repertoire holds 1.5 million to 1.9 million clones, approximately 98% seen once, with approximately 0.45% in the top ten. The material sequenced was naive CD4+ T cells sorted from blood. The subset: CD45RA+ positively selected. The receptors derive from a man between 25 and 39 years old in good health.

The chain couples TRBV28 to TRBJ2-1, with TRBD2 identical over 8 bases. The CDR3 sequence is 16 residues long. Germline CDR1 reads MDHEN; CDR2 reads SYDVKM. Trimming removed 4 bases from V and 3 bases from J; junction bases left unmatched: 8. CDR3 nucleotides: TGTGCCAGCAGTTCTCCGGGACTAGGAATCTACAATGAGCAGTTCTTC. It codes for CASSSPGLGIYNEQFF.

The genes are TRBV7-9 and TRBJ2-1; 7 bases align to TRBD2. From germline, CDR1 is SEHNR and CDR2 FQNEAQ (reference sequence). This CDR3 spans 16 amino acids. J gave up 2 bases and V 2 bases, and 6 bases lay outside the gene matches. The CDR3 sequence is CASSLQAGRAYNEQFF. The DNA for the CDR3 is TGTGCCAGCAGCTTACAAGCGGGGAGGGCCTACAATGAGCAGTTCTTC.

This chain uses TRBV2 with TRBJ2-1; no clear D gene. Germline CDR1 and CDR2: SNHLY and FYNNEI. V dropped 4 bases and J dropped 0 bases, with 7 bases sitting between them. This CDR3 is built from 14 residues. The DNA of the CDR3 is TGTGCCAGCAGTGGAATGAGCTCCTACAATGAGCAGTTCTTC. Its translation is CASSGMSSYNEQFF.

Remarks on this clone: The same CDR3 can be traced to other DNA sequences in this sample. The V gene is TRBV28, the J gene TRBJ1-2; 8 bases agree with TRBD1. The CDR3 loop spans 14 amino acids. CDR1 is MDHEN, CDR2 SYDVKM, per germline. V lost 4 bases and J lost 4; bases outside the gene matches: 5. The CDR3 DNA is TGTGCCAGCAGTTCTCCCGGGACAGGCTATGGCTACACCTTC. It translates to CASSSPGTGYGYTF.

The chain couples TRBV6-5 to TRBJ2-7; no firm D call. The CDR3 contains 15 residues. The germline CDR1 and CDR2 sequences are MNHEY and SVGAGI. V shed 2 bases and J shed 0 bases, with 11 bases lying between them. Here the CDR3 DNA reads TGTGCCAGCAGTTACCAACCTTCGAGCTCCTACGAGCAGTACTTC. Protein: CASSYQPSSSYEQYF.

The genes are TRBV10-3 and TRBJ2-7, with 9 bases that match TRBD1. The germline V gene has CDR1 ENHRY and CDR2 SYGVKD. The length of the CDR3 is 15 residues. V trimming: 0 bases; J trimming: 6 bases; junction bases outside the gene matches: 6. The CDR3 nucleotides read TGTGCCATCAGTGAGTCCGCACAGGGGGCGAGCGAGCAGTACTTC. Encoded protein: CAISESAQGASEQYF.

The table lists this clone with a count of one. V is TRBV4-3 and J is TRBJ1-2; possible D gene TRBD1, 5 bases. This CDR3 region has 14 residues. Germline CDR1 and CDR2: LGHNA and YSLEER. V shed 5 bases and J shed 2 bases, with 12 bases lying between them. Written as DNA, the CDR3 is TGCGCCAGCAGCTCAACTACAGGAAACTATGGCTACACCTTC. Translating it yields CASSSTTGNYGYTF.

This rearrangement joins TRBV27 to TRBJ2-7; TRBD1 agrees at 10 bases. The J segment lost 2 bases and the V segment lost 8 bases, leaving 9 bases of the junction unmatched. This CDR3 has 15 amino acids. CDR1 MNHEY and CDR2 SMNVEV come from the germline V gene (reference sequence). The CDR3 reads CASPHPDRGPYEQYF. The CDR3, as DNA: TGTGCCAGCCCCCACCCAGACAGGGGGCCCTACGAGCAGTACTTC.

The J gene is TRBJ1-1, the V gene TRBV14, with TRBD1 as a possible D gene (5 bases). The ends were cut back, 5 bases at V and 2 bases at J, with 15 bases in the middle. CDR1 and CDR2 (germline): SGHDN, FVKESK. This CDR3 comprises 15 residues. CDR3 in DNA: TGTGCCAGCAGCAAACAGGTGGTTCTTAACACTGAAGCTTTCTTT. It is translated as CASSKQVVLNTEAFF. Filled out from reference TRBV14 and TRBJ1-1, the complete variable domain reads EAGVTQFPSHSVIEKGQTVTLRCDPISGHDNLYWYRRVMGKEIKFLLHFVKESKQDESGMPNNRFLAERTGGTYSTLKVQPAELEDSGVYFCASSKQVVLNTEAFFGQGTRLTVV.

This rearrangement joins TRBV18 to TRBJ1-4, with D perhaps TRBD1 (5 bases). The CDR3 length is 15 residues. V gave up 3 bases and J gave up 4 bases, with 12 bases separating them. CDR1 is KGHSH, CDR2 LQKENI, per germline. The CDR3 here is CASSPTGGFNEKLFF. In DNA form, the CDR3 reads TGTGCCAGCTCACCCACCGGGGGATTTAATGAAAAACTGTTTTTT.

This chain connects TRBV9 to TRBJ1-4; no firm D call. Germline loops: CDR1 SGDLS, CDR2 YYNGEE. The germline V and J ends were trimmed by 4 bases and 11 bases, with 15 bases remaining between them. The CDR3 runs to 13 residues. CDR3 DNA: TGTGCCAGCAGCTTCCGGGAACGGAAGAAACTGTTTTTT. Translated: CASSFRERKKLFF.

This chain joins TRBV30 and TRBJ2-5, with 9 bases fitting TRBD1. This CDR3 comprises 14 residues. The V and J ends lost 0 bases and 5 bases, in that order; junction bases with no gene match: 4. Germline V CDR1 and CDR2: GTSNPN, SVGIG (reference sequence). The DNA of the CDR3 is TGTGCCTGGAGTGTACAGGGGGCTCAGGAGACCCAGTACTTC. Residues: CAWSVQGAQETQYF.

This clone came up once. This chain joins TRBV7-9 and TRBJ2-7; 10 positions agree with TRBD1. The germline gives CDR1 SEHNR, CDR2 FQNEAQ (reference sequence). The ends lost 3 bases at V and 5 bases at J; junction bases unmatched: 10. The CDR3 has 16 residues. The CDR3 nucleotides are TGTGCCAGCAGCTTGAGGGGGACAGGGGTCTCTAACGAGCAGTACTTC. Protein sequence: CASSLRGTGVSNEQYF.

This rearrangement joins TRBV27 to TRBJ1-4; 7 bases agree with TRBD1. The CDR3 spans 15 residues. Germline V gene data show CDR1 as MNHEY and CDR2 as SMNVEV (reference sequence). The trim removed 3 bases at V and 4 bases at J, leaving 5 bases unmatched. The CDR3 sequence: CASSFGQAHNEKLFF. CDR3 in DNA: TGTGCCAGCAGTTTTGGACAGGCCCATAATGAAAAACTGTTTTTT.

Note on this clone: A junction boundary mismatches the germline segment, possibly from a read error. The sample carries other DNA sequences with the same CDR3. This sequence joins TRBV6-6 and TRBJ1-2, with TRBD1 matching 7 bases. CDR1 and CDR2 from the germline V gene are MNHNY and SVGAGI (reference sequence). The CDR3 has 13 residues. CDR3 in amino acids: CASSRDRFYGYTF. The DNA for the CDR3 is TGTGCCAGCAGTCGGGACAGATTCTATGGCTACACCTTT.

CDR3 in amino acids: CASSGLQGQETQYF. The CDR3 region has the DNA TGTGCCAGCAGCGGGCTGCAGGGGCAAGAGACCCAGTACTTC. V and J are TRBV5-5 and TRBJ2-5; the D gene is possibly TRBD1 (6 bases). Germline loops: CDR1 SGHKS, CDR2 YYEKEE (reference sequence). This CDR3 has 14 residues. V was pared by 4 bases and J by 2 bases, with 12 bases between.

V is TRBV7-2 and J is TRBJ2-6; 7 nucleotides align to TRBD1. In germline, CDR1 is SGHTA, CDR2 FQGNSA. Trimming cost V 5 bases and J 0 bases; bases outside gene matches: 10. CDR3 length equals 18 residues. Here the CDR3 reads CASSPTGTVTSGANVLTF. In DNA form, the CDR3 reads TGTGCCAGCAGCCCCACCGGGACAGTGACCTCTGGGGCCAACGTCCTGACTTTC.

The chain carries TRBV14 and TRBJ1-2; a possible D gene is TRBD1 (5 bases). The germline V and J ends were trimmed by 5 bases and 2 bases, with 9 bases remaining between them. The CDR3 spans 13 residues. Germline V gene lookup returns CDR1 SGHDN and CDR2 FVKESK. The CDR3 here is CASSEGVNYGYTF. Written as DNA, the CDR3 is TGTGCCAGCAGCGAAGGGGTGAACTATGGCTACACCTTC.

CDR3 sequence (DNA): TGTGCCAGCAGCTTACCTACAGTGACGTTGAGCTACACCTTC. Translation: CASSLPTVTLSYTF. The V and J genes are TRBV7-2 and TRBJ1-2; no reliable D call. CDR3 length: 14 amino acids. CDR1 SGHTA and CDR2 FQGNSA come from the germline V gene. Trimming removed 2 bases at V and 9 bases at J, with 16 bases between. Full variable domain (rest looked up from reference TRBV7-2 and TRBJ1-2): GAGVSQSPSNKVTEKGKDVELRCDPISGHTALYWYRQSLGQGLEFLIYFQGNSAPDKSGLPSDRFSAERTGGSVSTLTIQRTQQEDSAVYLCASSLPTVTLSYTFGSGTRLTVV.

DNA for the CDR3: TGTGCCAGCAGCTTAGATGTGGGAGGCCCTACCTACGAGCAGTACTTC. Translating gives CASSLDVGGPTYEQYF. This rearrangement joins TRBV11-2 to TRBJ2-7; D might be TRBD2 (6 bases). This CDR3 has 16 residues. V was shortened by 0 bases and J by 2 bases, with 14 bases between the two germline ends. Germline CDR1 reads SGHAT; CDR2 reads FQNNGV.

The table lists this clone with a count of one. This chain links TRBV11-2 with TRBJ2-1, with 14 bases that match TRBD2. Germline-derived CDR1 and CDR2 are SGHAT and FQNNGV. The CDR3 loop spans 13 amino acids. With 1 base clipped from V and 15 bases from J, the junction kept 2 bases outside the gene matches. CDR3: CASSLGTSGRLFF. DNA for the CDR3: TGTGCCAGCAGCTTAGGGACTAGCGGGAGGTTGTTCTTC.

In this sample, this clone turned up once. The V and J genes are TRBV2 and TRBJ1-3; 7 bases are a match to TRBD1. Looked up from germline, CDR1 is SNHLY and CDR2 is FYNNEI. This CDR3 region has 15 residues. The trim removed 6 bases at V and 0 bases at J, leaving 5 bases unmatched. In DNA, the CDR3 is TGTGCCAGCAGCGCGGACAGGACCTCTGGAAACACCATATATTTT. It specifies CASSADRTSGNTIYF.

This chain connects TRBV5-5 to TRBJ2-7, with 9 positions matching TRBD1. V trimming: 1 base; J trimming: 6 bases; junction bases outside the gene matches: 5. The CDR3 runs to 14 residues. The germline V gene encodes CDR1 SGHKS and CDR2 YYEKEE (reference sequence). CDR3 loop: CASSLIQGAVEQYF. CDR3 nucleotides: TGTGCCAGCAGCTTGATACAGGGGGCTGTCGAGCAGTACTTC.

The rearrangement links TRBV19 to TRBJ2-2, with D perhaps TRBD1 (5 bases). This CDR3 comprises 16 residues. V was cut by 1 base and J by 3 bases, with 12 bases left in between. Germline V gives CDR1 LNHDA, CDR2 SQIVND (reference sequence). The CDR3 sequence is CASSIVRVKDTGELFF. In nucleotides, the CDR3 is TGTGCCAGTAGTATAGTCAGGGTGAAGGACACCGGGGAGCTGTTTTTT.

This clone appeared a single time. The CDR3 DNA is TGCGCCAGCAGTGAGAGCAGGGGCTACGAGCAGTACTTC. This encodes CASSESRGYEQYF. J is TRBJ2-7 and V is TRBV10-1, with D possibly matching TRBD1 (6 bases). The CDR3 is made up of 13 amino acids. The germline gives CDR1 WNHNN, CDR2 SYGVQD (reference sequence). Trimming removed 2 bases at V and 3 bases at J, with 8 bases between.

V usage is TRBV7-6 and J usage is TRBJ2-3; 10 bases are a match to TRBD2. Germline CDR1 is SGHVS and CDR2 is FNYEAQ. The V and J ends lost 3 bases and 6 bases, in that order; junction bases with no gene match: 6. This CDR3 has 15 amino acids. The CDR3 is CASSLSSGSFDTQYF. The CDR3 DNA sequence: TGTGCCAGCAGCTTGTCTAGCGGGAGTTTCGATACGCAGTATTTT. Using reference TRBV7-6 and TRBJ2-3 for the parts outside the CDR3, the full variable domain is GAGVSQSPRYKVTKRGQDVALRCDPISGHVSLYWYRQALGQGPEFLTYFNYEAQQDKSGLPNDRFSAERPEGSISTLTIQRTEQRDSAMYRCASSLSSGSFDTQYFGPGTRLTVL.

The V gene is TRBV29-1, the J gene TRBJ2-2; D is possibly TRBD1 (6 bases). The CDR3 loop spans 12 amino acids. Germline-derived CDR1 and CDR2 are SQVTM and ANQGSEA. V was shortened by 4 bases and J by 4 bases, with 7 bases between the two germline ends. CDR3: CSVVGGTGELFF. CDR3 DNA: TGCAGCGTTGTAGGGGGCACCGGGGAGCTGTTTTTT.